This T cell receptor (beta chain) derives from a study of shared clonotypes between healthy human individuals. Study details: Each donor's CD8 memory used one plate, CD8 naive two, each CD4 subset three.

V was shortened by 1 base and J by 6 bases, with 9 bases between the two germline ends. CDR3 length equals 13 residues. Germline CDR1 is MNHEY and CDR2 is SVGAGI. The assay was immunoSEQ multiplex PCR, and TCRdb's table has in-frame clones only and misses some. Seen here are approximately 640,000 clones, roughly 88% observed once, and the top ten hold 30% to 40%. On this clone: The antigen is undetermined.

Caucasian adults residing in Nashville, Tennessee made up all the donors. CD8 memory fractions consisted of CD45RO+ and CCR7-negative CD45RA+ TemRA cells together. General study results and limits: Researchers found naive subsets generally carried larger estimated richness than memory subsets.

This chain uses TRBV6-5 with TRBJ2-5; D gene ambiguous. This sequence originates from a man in his late teens or twenties in good health. Some clones in this sample may be carry-over from other donors' samples. Input material: memory CD8+ T cells from PBMCs. As to subset: CD45RO+ cells pooled with CCR7-negative TemRA cells. In nucleotides, the CDR3 is TGTGCCAGCAGTTACTTGGTGAGCCAGACCCAGTACTTC. This sequence encodes CASSYLVSQTQYF.